This TCR beta chain was documented in a study of blood T cells in healthy people across ages. Study-wide findings and caveats: Greater diversity and more naive CD4+ cells were seen in long-lived donors than in aged donors.

Per-sample yields of isolated PBMCs were at least 6 million. A few counts support this clonotype. Its matching antigen is unknown. The use of a sample-barcoded 5' primer and a J-beta primer mix characterized a second PCR of roughly 7 to 11 cycles. Researchers report that a template-switch adaptor with 12 random nucleotides tagged each cDNA molecule. TCRdb itself ran the 5' RACE reads through MiXCR, one entry per CDR3 protein. The sample lists about 800,000 distinct CDR3 sequences, more than 45% occurring once. The sequenced sample consisted of blood. The sequence came from a man aged 30-40 years in good health.

The chain's CDR3 is CASSQGGGDYGYTF. CDR3 coding DNA: TGTGCCAGCTCACAAGGAGGAGGGGACTATGGCTACACCTTC. V is TRBV18 and J is TRBJ1-2; weak D call: TRBD1 (5 bases). V gave up 4 bases and J gave up 3 bases, with 12 bases separating them. Germline lookup yields CDR1 KGHSH and CDR2 LQKENI. This CDR3 region has 14 residues.